The T cell receptor (beta chain) described here comes from a study of response to subunit inactivated influenza vaccine. TCRdb ran MiXCR on the RT-PCR reads and lists one entry per CDR3 protein. In the table there are 600,000 to 850,000 distinct CDR3 sequences, 14% of which are singletons. CDR3 size: 17 residues. Germline V gene data show CDR1 as SGDLS and CDR2 as YYNGEE. Trimming took off 0 bases at V and 2 bases at J, with 17 bases between the two ends. This TCR was sampled from a man aged 50 or older who received an inactivated influenza vaccine. The specimen was PBMCs from blood, collected less than 15 days before vaccination. The chain recombines TRBV9 with TRBJ2-5; D might be TRBD2 (5 bases). The DNA for the CDR3 is TGTGCCAGCAGCGTAGCCGGGGAGATACAAACACAAGAGACCCAGTACTTC. This translates into CASSVAGEIQTQETQYF.